Shown below are 10 T cell receptor beta chains from a single sample sequenced in a study of T-cell memory formation after mild COVID-19. TCRdb recomputed calls from the 5' RACE reads with MiXCR, one row per CDR3 protein. The sample consists of 300,000 to 350,000 distinct CDR3 sequences, around 15% of them appearing once. Sequencing was done on a sample of PBMCs or a T cell subset sorted from them (not recorded which). The receptors derive from a man aged 18 to 30 who had mild COVID-19 (a few samples of this study predate the infection). Cell type and time point are not known.

The genes are TRBV9 and TRBJ1-6; perhaps TRBD1 as D (5 bases). This CDR3 has 17 amino acids. V was cut by 3 bases and J by 3 bases, with 16 bases left in between. Per germline, CDR1 SGDLS and CDR2 YYNGEE. CDR3 in amino acids: CASSARGRGNYNSPLHF. The CDR3, as DNA: TGTGCCAGCAGCGCGAGGGGACGCGGGAACTATAATTCACCCCTCCACTTT.

The gene calls are TRBV10-3 and TRBJ2-7, with D possibly matching TRBD1 (6 bases). The CDR3 runs to 14 residues. The germline V and J ends were trimmed by 4 bases and 0 bases, with 10 bases remaining between them. From germline, CDR1 is ENHRY and CDR2 SYGVKD. CDR3 in DNA: TGTGCCATCAGTGTAGGGGGTAGCTCCTACGAGCAGTACTTC. Amino acids: CAISVGGSSYEQYF.

The chain links TRBV7-9 to TRBJ1-1; D gene unclear. Trimming left V 4 bases short and J 1 base short, with 13 bases between. Germline-derived CDR1 and CDR2 are SEHNR and FQNEAQ (reference sequence). The CDR3 is 15 residues long. CDR3 in amino acids: CASSWKQRTNTEAFF. CDR3 in DNA: TGTGCCAGCAGCTGGAAACAGAGAACGAACACTGAAGCTTTCTTT.

The chain employs TRBV20-1 and TRBJ2-3; D is undetermined. Looked up from germline, CDR1 is DFQATT and CDR2 is SNEGSKA (reference sequence). V lost 0 bases and J lost 5, with 6 bases in between. This CDR3 is 12 amino acids long. CDR3 amino acids: CSARDWGDTQYF. The DNA for the CDR3 is TGCAGTGCTAGAGATTGGGGAGATACGCAGTATTTT.

V gene TRBV12-3 or TRBV12-4 combines with J gene TRBJ2-3; D gene ambiguous. Trimming removed 0 bases from V and 6 bases from J, with 13 bases in between. The CDR3 loop spans 15 amino acids. CDR3 in amino acids: CASSLALISGDTQYF. For the CDR3, the DNA is TGTGCCAGCAGTTTAGCGCTTATCAGTGGCGATACGCAGTATTTT.

The gene calls are TRBV7-3 and TRBJ2-1; TRBD1 matches at 12 bases. The CDR3 runs 13 residues. V lost 2 bases and J lost 15; bases outside the gene matches: 5. Per the germline V gene, CDR1 is SGHTA and CDR2 is FQGTGA. CDR3 in amino acids: CASSLSGQGASFF. DNA for the CDR3: TGTGCCAGCAGCTTATCGGGACAGGGGGCCTCGTTCTTC.

The CDR3 DNA reads as TGTGCCAGCAGCGAACACCTAGGGTCGGGGGGCTACACCTTC. Amino acid sequence: CASSEHLGSGGYTF. This chain uses TRBV9 with TRBJ1-2; no reliable D call. The CDR3 has 14 residues. V shed 3 bases and J shed 8 bases, with 17 bases lying between them. Germline CDR1 is SGDLS and CDR2 is YYNGEE.

This chain joins TRBV12-3 or TRBV12-4 and TRBJ2-2; unclear D gene. The CDR3 spans 12 residues. V shed 8 bases and J shed 4 bases, with 8 bases lying between them. CDR3 nucleotide sequence: TGTGCCAGCTTGGGGTCCACCGGGGAGCTGTTTTTT. This gives the protein CASLGSTGELFF.

This clonotype has only a few counts. The rearrangement uses TRBV14 and TRBJ2-7; no clear D. This CDR3 spans 12 amino acids. Trimming cost V 1 base and J 7 bases, with 8 bases left between them. The germline V gene has CDR1 SGHDN and CDR2 FVKESK. The CDR3 nucleotides read TGTGCCAGCAGCCAAGGCCGTAGGGAGCAGTACTTC. Its translation: CASSQGRREQYF.

The genes are TRBV28 and TRBJ1-1; D gene uncertain. The CDR3 is 14 residues long. Germline assignment: CDR1 MDHEN and CDR2 SYDVKM. Trimming removed 3 bases at V and 1 base at J, with 9 bases between. DNA for the CDR3: TGTGCCAGCAGTTTTGACCGAGAGAACACTGAAGCTTTCTTT. Its translation is CASSFDRENTEAFF.